This TCR beta chain originates from a study of PD-1 blockade in classical Hodgkin lymphoma. Study results and limitations: Complete responders had baseline diversity similar to newly diagnosed patients.

Concerning this clone itself: The target antigen is unknown.

Germline CDR1 reads MNHEY; CDR2 reads SMNVEV (reference sequence). Trimming shortened V by 2 bases and J by 4 bases, and 10 bases separated the two germline ends. The CDR3 runs 14 residues. Each and every patient relapsed after autologous stem cell transplantation, and patients got differing brentuximab vedotin exposure. Produced via immunoSEQ multiplex PCR; TCRdb's table is partial and in-frame only. Of about 4,200 clones in the sample, about 82% were seen once. This sample comprised peripheral blood mononuclear cells (PBMCs), obtained at baseline. The chain employs TRBV27 and TRBJ2-3; maybe TRBD2 (6 bases). This clonotype was obtained from a human donor with classical Hodgkin lymphoma. In DNA, the CDR3 is TGTGCCAGCAGTTTAATCGCGGGGCCAGATACGCAGTATTTT. This sequence encodes CASSLIAGPDTQYF.